Listed below are T cell receptor beta chains from one sample, sequenced in a study of blood T cell repertoires in COVID-19. Clones were sequenced by immunoSEQ multiplex PCR, and TCRdb holds only the in-frame ones, with some missing. The table lists about 100,000 clones, 70% to 90% of them singletons. Specimen: peripheral blood. The receptors here all came from a human donor in a cohort sampled during active COVID-19. Both conserved end residues are part of each CDR3. A D gene is named only where the DNA matches it firmly. Only some rows state a clone size, as once, few, many or a class for expanded clones.

d_call	v_call	clone_size	j_call	cdr3_nt	cdr3_aa
NA	TRBV6-5	NA	TRBJ2-1	TGTGCCAGCAGCGGACAGGGAGGGCGCAATGAGCAGTTCTTC	CASSGQGGRNEQFF
NA	TRBV7-9	NA	TRBJ1-4	TGTGCCAGCGGGGCCGGTTCGTTTGCGCAAGAAAAACTGTTTTTT	CASGAGSFAQEKLFF
NA	TRBV6-1	NA	TRBJ2-6	TGTGCCAGCAGTGATGGGAGCTCTGGGGCCAACGTCCTGACTTTC	CASSDGSSGANVLTF
NA	TRBV4-2	NA	TRBJ2-1	TGTGCCAGCAGCCAAGAGACTCTGAGGAATGAGCAGTTCTTC	CASSQETLRNEQFF
NA	TRBV4-2	once	TRBJ1-2	TGTGCCAGCAGCCAAGACGCGGGACCCAATGGCTACACCTTC	CASSQDAGPNGYTF
NA	TRBV6-5	NA	TRBJ1-5	TGTGCCAGCATTCTAGGTTTCAATCAGCCCCAGCATTTT	CASILGFNQPQHF
NA	TRBV4-1	NA	TRBJ1-2	TGCGCCAGCAGCCGTACCCTAGGACAGCTCTATGGCTACACCTTC	CASSRTLGQLYGYTF
TRBD1	TRBV6-4	NA	TRBJ2-3	TGTGCCAGCAGTGTCAGGGGGACCCGCACAGATACGCAGTATTTT	CASSVRGTRTDTQYF
NA	TRBV5-4	NA	TRBJ1-2	TGTGCCAGCAGCTTGGATAACAGTTACTATGGCTACACCTTC	CASSLDNSYYGYTF
NA	TRBV3-1/TRBV3-2	NA	TRBJ2-1	TGTGCCAGCAGTACAAACAATGAGCAGTTCTTC	CASSTNNEQFF
NA	TRBV7-9	NA	TRBJ2-7	TGTGCCAGCAGCTTCGAACGGGTCGAGCAGTACTTC	CASSFERVEQYF
NA	TRBV28	NA	TRBJ2-1	TGTGCCAGCAGACGAGCACCGGGACAACCAGAGCAGTTCTTC	CASRRAPGQPEQFF
NA	TRBV29-1	NA	TRBJ2-1	TGCAGCGTTGTCCTAGCGAGTAGAAATGAGCAGTTCTTC	CSVVLASRNEQFF
NA	TRBV7-2	NA	TRBJ2-3	TGTGCCAGCAGACCCGCACCGCGCGGGGTGGCAGATACGCAGTATTTT	CASRPAPRGVADTQYF
NA	TRBV7-8	once	TRBJ1-5	TGTGCCAGCAGCTTAGCGCGAGGCAGACGCAATCAGCCCCAGCATTTT	CASSLARGRRNQPQHF
TRBD1	TRBV18	NA	TRBJ1-3	TGTGCCAGCTCACCGATTGCCGGGACAGGAGGGCAGGGAAACACCATATATTTT	CASSPIAGTGGQGNTIYF
NA	TRBV29-1	NA	TRBJ2-3	TGCAGCGTTGCCCGCGGGACAGCTCCCACAGATACGCAGTATTTT	CSVARGTAPTDTQYF
TRBD1	TRBV9	NA	TRBJ2-7	TGTGCCAGCAGCGTCGGACAGGGGGCCTACGAGCAGTACTTC	CASSVGQGAYEQYF
NA	TRBV24-1	NA	TRBJ1-1	TGTGCCACCAGTGGTGTAGGGGACAATATGAACACTGAAGCTTTCTTT	CATSGVGDNMNTEAFF
NA	TRBV3-1/TRBV3-2	NA	TRBJ1-2	TGTGCCAGCAGCCAACAATGGGGGGTCTATGGCTACACCTTC	CASSQQWGVYGYTF
TRBD1	TRBV10-3	NA	TRBJ1-1	TGTGCCATTCGGACAGGGGACCTCACTGAAGCTTTCTTT	CAIRTGDLTEAFF
TRBD2	TRBV6-2/TRBV6-3	NA	TRBJ2-3	TGTGCCAGCAGTTCAGGACGGGGGGATACAGATACGCAGTATTTT	CASSSGRGDTDTQYF
NA	TRBV6-1	NA	TRBJ1-3	TGTGCCAGCAGTGAGTCTCGCGGGACCTCTGGAAACACCATATATTTT	CASSESRGTSGNTIYF
TRBD2	TRBV4-1	NA	TRBJ2-7	TGCGCCAGCAGCCAAGATCTATTCGGGCTAGCGGGGCCCCGGGAGCAGTACTTC	CASSQDLFGLAGPREQYF
TRBD2	TRBV9	NA	TRBJ2-1	TGTGCCAGCAGCGAGCCCCCCCCACGGACTAGCGGGAGAGACTACAATGAGCAGTTCTTC	CASSEPPPRTSGRDYNEQFF
TRBD1	TRBV5-8	NA	TRBJ2-5	TGTGCCAGCAGCTCCAGCAACGGACAGGGGGTAAATAGCCAAGAGACCCAGTACTTC	CASSSSNGQGVNSQETQYF
NA	TRBV18	once	TRBJ2-5	TGTGCCAGCTCACCGGACACGCGGGGAGGAGGGACCCAGTACTTC	CASSPDTRGGGTQYF
NA	TRBV6-6	few	TRBJ1-2	TGTGCCAGCACCTCGACAGGCCATTCCTATGGCTACACCTTC	CASTSTGHSYGYTF
NA	TRBV14	NA	TRBJ2-5	TGTGCCAGCAGCCAAGATGGCGCCGGGAAAACTTTCCCTCTGCCACAAGAGACCCAGTACTTC	CASSQDGAGKTFPLPQETQYF
NA	TRBV6-2/TRBV6-3	few	TRBJ1-5	TGTGCCAGCAGTGCGGGGCGGATTAGCAATCTGCCCCAGCATTTT	CASSAGRISNLPQHF
NA	TRBV5-1	NA	TRBJ1-2	TGCGCCAGCAGCTTTGGGGGCCCTAACTATGGCTACACCTTC	CASSFGGPNYGYTF